The source of this T cell receptor (beta chain) is a study of vaccination and CD4 T cells after COVID-19. Trimming left V 3 bases short and J 3 bases short, with 13 bases between. There are 15 residues in the CDR3. Germline assignment: CDR1 MNHEY and CDR2 SMNVEV (reference sequence). TCRdb fed the PCR reads into MiXCR, producing one record per CDR3 protein. The data show over 15,000 distinct CDR3 sequences, less than 70% seen once. The sample holds one count of this clonotype. This rearrangement joins TRBV27 to TRBJ2-3, with D tentatively TRBD1 (5 bases). Sequences were derived from CD4+ T cells from blood, sampled after SARS-CoV-2 vaccination. This TCR came from a human donor who had recovered from COVID-19. This CDR3 is CASSLGFQGTDTQYF. CDR3 nucleotide sequence: TGTGCCAGCAGTTTGGGCTTCCAGGGTACAGATACGCAGTATTTT.